This TCR beta chain came from a study of PD-1 blockade in classical Hodgkin lymphoma. Regarding the study as a whole: CD4+ TCR diversity climbed significantly by C4D1, unlike CD8+ TCR diversity.

Turning to this clone: Its target is unknown.

In every patient, relapse followed autologous stem cell transplantation, while exposure to brentuximab vedotin differed. Measured with immunoSEQ multiplex PCR; TCRdb has only the in-frame clones, and not every one. Altogether around 66,000 clones are present, 70% to 80% being singletons, with the ten largest covering roughly 9.1%. This material consisted of peripheral blood mononuclear cells (PBMCs), taken before the second cycle of nivolumab. This receptor was obtained from a human donor with classical Hodgkin lymphoma.

DNA for the CDR3: TGTGCCAGCAGCCCGGGACAGGGGGCGCGGGGCTACACCTTC. This translates into CASSPGQGARGYTF. The rearrangement uses TRBV6-5 and TRBJ1-2, with TRBD1 identical over 12 bases. V dropped 6 bases and J dropped 8; count of bases not matched to a gene: 7. Germline loops: CDR1 MNHEY, CDR2 SVGAGI. CDR3 length equals 14 residues.